This T cell receptor (beta chain) was identified during a study of T-cell reconstitution after alpha-beta-depleted transplantation in children. General study points: T-cell counts and diversity at one year post-transplant came mainly from newly produced T cells. High day-60 TCRbeta diversity in some patients came from surviving recipient T cells and thymic progenitors.

This clonotype was picked up one time. Its specificity is not known. The TCRbeta library was prepared with unique molecular identifiers. TCRdb itself ran the PCR reads through MiXCR, one entry per CDR3 protein. Here the sample spans approximately 270,000 distinct CDR3 sequences, 20% to 30% being singletons. There are 16 residues in the CDR3. V lost 0 bases and J 4 bases, leaving 13 bases between the germline ends. Germline CDR1 MNHEY, CDR2 SVGAGI. V and J are TRBV6-5 and TRBJ2-1, with D perhaps being TRBD1 or TRBD2 (5 bases each). The material was PBMCs, mostly from graft donor cells, obtained 360 days after TCRalphabeta/CD19-depleted stem cell transplant. The TCR comes from a female patient aged 2 to 10 who had a stem cell transplant for congenital amegakaryocytic thrombocytopenia, so the T cells may come from the graft donor. CDR3 in amino acids: CASSYSAGTGYNEQFF. The CDR3 nucleotides are TGTGCCAGCAGTTACTCGGCCGGGACGGGATACAATGAGCAGTTCTTC.